This TCR beta chain was sequenced in a study of cytomegalovirus exposure and HLA in healthy donors. Looking at the study overall: A preliminary data release comprised 70 million to 95 million unique TCRs obtained from HLA-typed donors.

General study points: The study recorded some 160 TCR beta chains that were cytomegalovirus-associated. HLA alleles showed associations with around 15,000 TCR beta sequences in a later analysis, at a 0.05 false discovery rate. The classifier, whose performance was assessed in both the original and validation cohorts, reportedly diagnosed cytomegalovirus status with high specificity and sensitivity.

About this clone: What it binds is not known.

The ends were cut back, 0 bases at V and 2 bases at J, with 8 bases in the middle. Germline CDR1 is LNHNV and CDR2 is YYDKDF (reference sequence). The CDR3 extends over 15 amino acids. Vbeta (60) and Jbeta (13) primers were used in the PCR. Generated by immunoSEQ multiplex PCR, the TCRdb table keeps only in-frame clones and is missing some. The sample records 90,000 to 120,000 clones, roughly three quarters being singletons. The chain couples TRBV15 to TRBJ1-5; D possibly corresponds to TRBD1 (5 bases). The sequence came from a man younger than 30 in good health and CMV-seronegative. Sequenced: PBMCs. The CDR3 protein is CATSRDRVGNQPQHF. CDR3 nucleotide sequence: TGTGCCACCAGCAGAGACAGGGTTGGCAATCAGCCCCAGCATTTT.